Sequencing of this TCR beta chain was carried out in a study of T cell responses to AZD1222 COVID-19 vaccine. Regarding the study as a whole: The reported proportion of spike-specific TCRs targeting unmutated variant regions was nearly half. Researchers took repertoire samples only after the peak T cell response had come. Females outnumbered males among donors, who were mostly white British; clonal diversity was possibly underestimated.

Second doses that came at about 4 or about 12 weeks were put together. Some clones are missing from TCRdb's copy, which holds only in-frame ones; the method was immunoSEQ multiplex PCR. The sample contains under 150,000 clones, roughly nine tenths of which appear only once. This clone appeared once. Its antigen is as yet unknown. Germline V gene lookup returns CDR1 LGHDT and CDR2 YNNKEL (reference sequence). This CDR3 comprises 19 residues. V lost 0 bases to trimming and J lost 4 bases; unmatched junction nucleotides: 11. The V call is TRBV3-1 (or the pseudogene TRBV3-2), the J call TRBJ2-1, with TRBD2 matching over 11 bases. Sequenced here: peripheral blood, sampled 28 days after the second AZD1222 dose. This sequence was found in an adult who received the AZD1222 COVID-19 vaccine. CDR3 amino acids: CASSQDLLAGVQRYNEQFF. CDR3 bases: TGTGCCAGCAGCCAAGATCTACTAGCGGGAGTCCAAAGGTACAATGAGCAGTTCTTC.